This TCR beta chain was found in a study of T cells in Graves' hyperthyroidism and ophthalmopathy. The CDR3 regions of TCR beta were amplified from RNA transcripts. RT-PCR in the first round (using the HTBI primer set) targeted the TCR CDR3. TCRdb reprocessed the multiplex PCR reads with MiXCR, giving one entry per CDR3 protein. Among about 260,000 distinct CDR3 sequences, roughly 22% were seen once, and the ten largest hold around 65%. Germline V lookup: CDR1 MNHEY, CDR2 SMNVEV (reference sequence). The CDR3 totals 16 residues. V lost 3 bases to trimming and J lost 6 bases, with 19 bases between them. A NOSPECS grade of at least 4, a Clinical Activity Score of at least 3 and duration under 3 months were recorded in ophthalmopathy patients. Study findings and constraints: Ophthalmopathy prediction by the model preceded onset by a median approximately 6.1 months. Most expanded thyroid clonotypes above 0.001 also appeared in blood.

Details on this clonotype: What it recognizes is unknown.

Input material: blood. The clonotype originates from a young man with Graves' ophthalmopathy. J is TRBJ2-3 and V is TRBV27, with D possibly being TRBD1 (5 bases). Here the CDR3 reads CASSLATVHRPDTQYF. DNA of the CDR3: TGTGCCAGCAGTTTGGCGACAGTTCACCGCCCGGATACGCAGTATTTT.